This T cell receptor (beta chain) originates from a study of Ad26.COV2.S vaccination and SARS-CoV-2 variants (dated by TCRdb to the early 2020s). General notes on the study: Donors in the vaccine arm were drawn from COV1001, a multicentre, randomized, double-blind, placebo-controlled phase I-IIa trial testing Ad26.COV2.S in healthy adults. Investigators did not know the trial group allocation while performing experiments and assessing outcomes. Dosing of Ad26.COV2.S was intramuscular, at either 5x10^10 or 1x10^11 viral particles, delivered as one shot or as two shots spaced 56 days apart. A total of roughly 32 samples were included in the TCR-sequenced set, comprising around 19 Ad26.COV2.S vaccine recipients, 5 placebo recipients and 8 SARS-CoV-2 convalescent individuals. Sequencing of the TCRbeta repertoire served to evaluate the specificity and breadth of SARS-CoV-2-reactive T cell receptors following Ad26.COV2.S vaccination. Trial participants were randomized into five groups of five, in which low-dose or high-dose Ad26.COV2.S was given once or twice, or placebo was given on both occasions.

Regarding this clone: It lacks a known antigen. Qualities for individual bases were not recorded, and no much larger clone is one base off.

The immunoSEQ Assay was the method used to sequence TCRbeta CDR3 regions. After extraction, genomic DNA underwent amplification by bias-controlled multiplex PCR, followed by high-throughput sequencing. Per the source publication's procedure: To quantify the absolute abundance of each unique TCRbeta CDR3 region, sequences were collapsed and filtered. Usable DNA was measured by amplifying reference genes present in all nucleated cells, and TCRbeta template counts were normalized to that usable DNA to estimate T cell fraction. Repertoire TCRs were annotated as SARS-CoV-2-specific by exact matching of V gene, CDR3 amino acid sequence and J gene to a known reactive TCR set. The reference SARS-CoV-2 TCR set came from MIRA and was filtered for enrichment in COVID-19-positive ImmuneCODE repertoires, removing public or cross-reactive TCRs. Based on the MIRA antigens, annotated TCRs were further analysed at the level of specific ORF or position within ORF. Breadth was defined as the number of annotated unique rearrangements divided by the total number of unique productive rearrangements, and depth was defined as the summed frequency of the annotated unique rearrangements. Two-sided Wilcoxon rank-sum tests were used to compare TCR breadth between groups. Here the immuneACCESS table is served through TCRdb, limited to in-frame sequences with V and J called. Missing clones are a known gap in these copies; in checked studies unresolved V genes cover under half, and the rest lacks a known reason. The V and J calls and clone size are taken from that table; D and trimming were inferred from the DNA. Across this sample there are over 400,000 clones, with 92% seen only once. Of the sample, approximately 1.7% falls within the top ten clones.

The CDR3 starts with the cysteine, ends with the phenylalanine, and has 15 residues. Just the 45-base CDR3 DNA is kept, in frame starting at base 1. Reading the germline V gene gives CDR1 SGHDT and CDR2 YYEEEE. V loses 1 base of germline sequence and J loses 4 bases, and the interval between the two ends is 13 bases. Here is what the overall study found, with its caveats: Vaccine and placebo recipients had comparable non-spike TCR breadth, which fits with the vaccine containing only spike. It was noted by the authors that total T cell responses may have been underestimated by the TCR breadth and depth analyses. After vaccination, substantial breadth of spike-specific CD8+ and CD4+ T cell responses was reported. The study lacked the statistical power to compare responses across vaccine doses or regimens. Ad26.COV2.S recipients had higher spike-specific TCR breadth than placebo recipients (P = 0.0014).

In the paper's terms, the treatment or condition label means: some 20 received Ad26.COV2.S at low or high dose, single or two shots; 5 received placebo; per-sample allocation not given. Repertoires of vaccine and placebo recipients were sequenced from samples collected on day 63 after the first injection. Between 29 July and 7 August 2020, Cohort 1b enrolled some 25 adults aged 18-55 years at one site in Boston, USA. As a vaccine, Ad26.COV2.S was a replication-incompetent adenovirus type 26 vector that expressed a prefusion-stabilized SARS-CoV-2 spike protein derived from the original Wuhan strain.

This sequence originates from a person between 18 and 60 years old who received the Ad26.COV2.S COVID-19 vaccine or a placebo. The material sequenced was peripheral blood, taken in a trial of Ad26.COV2.S vaccine versus placebo. The rearrangement joined TRBV5-6 to TRBJ2-3; the D segment could be TRBD1, given 6 matching bases. The CDR3 loop reads CASSLYRALADTQYF. DNA sequence: TGTGCCAGCAGCTTGTACAGGGCTTTGGCAGATACGCAGTATTTT.